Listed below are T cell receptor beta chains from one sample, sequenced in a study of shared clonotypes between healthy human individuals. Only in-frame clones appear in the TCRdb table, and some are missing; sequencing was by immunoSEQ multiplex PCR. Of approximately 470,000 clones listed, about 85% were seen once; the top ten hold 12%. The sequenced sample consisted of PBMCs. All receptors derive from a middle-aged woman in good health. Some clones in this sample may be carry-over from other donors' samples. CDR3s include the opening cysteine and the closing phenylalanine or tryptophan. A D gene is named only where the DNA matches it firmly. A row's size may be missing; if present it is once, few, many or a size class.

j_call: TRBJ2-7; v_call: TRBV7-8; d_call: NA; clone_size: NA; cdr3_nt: TGTGCCAGCAGCTTAGCGGAGGGGCTTCCCTTGGAGCAGTACTTC; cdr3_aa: CASSLAEGLPLEQYF
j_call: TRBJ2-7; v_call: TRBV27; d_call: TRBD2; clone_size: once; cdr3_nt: TGTGCCAGCAGATCGCCGGGACTAGCGGGGCAGTACTTC; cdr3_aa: CASRSPGLAGQYF
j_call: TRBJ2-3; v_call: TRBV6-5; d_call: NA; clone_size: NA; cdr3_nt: TGTGCCAGCAGTTGGGGTTTGGAGGGGGCAGATACGCAGTATTTT; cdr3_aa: CASSWGLEGADTQYF
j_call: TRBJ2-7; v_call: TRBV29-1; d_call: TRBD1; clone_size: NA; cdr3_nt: TGCAGCGTTATGACAGGGGACGAGCAGTACTTC; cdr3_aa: CSVMTGDEQYF
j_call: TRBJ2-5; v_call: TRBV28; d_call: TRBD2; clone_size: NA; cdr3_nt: TGTGCCAGCAGTCGCGGGAGGGCAGAGACCCAGTACTTC; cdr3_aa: CASSRGRAETQYF
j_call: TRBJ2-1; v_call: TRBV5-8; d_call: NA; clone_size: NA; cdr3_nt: TGTGCCAGCAGCTTCACCGGGGTTTCATCGCCCCGGTCCAATGAGCAGTTCTTC; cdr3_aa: CASSFTGVSSPRSNEQFF
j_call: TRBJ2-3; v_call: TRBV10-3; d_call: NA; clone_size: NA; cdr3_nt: TGTGCCATCAGTGAGGTCGCGGGGACAGATACGCAGTATTTT; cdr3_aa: CAISEVAGTDTQYF
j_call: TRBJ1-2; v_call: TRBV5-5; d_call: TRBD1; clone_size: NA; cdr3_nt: TGTGCCAGCAGCTTGTCAGGGGGAGGCTACACCTTC; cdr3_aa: CASSLSGGGYTF
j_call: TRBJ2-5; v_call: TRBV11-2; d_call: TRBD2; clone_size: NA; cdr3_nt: TGTGCCAGCAGCTTAGTGGGCGGGAGCTCGAGGGAGCAGTACTTC; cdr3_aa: CASSLVGGSSREQYF
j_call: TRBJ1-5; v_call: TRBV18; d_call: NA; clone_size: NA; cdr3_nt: TGTGCCAGCTCACCTCGGGGGATAGAGCCCCAGCATTTT; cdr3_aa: CASSPRGIEPQHF
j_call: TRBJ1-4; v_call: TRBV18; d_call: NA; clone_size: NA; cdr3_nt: TGTGCCAGCTCATCGGAAAGGGGGGAAAAACTGTTTTTT; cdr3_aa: CASSSERGEKLFF
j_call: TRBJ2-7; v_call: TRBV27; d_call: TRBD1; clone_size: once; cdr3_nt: TGTGCCAGCAGTTGGTCCCGGGACAGGGCCTACGAGCAGTACTTC; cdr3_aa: CASSWSRDRAYEQYF
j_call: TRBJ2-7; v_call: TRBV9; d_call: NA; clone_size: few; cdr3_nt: TGTGCCAGCAGCGTAGGTTCAGGGTATTCCTACGAGCAGTACTTC; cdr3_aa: CASSVGSGYSYEQYF
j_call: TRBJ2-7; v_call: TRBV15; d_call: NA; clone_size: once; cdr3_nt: TGTGCCACCAGCAGAGGAGGTTTCCCCTACGAGCAGTACTTC; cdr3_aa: CATSRGGFPYEQYF
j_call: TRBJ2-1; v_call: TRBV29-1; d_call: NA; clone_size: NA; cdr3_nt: TGCAGCGTTGAAGAAGGTCATGAGCAGTTCTTC; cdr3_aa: CSVEEGHEQFF
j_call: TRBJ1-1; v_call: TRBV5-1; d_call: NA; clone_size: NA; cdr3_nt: TGCGCCAGCAGCTTGGTGGTCGGGGACACTGAAGCTTTCTTT; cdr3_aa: CASSLVVGDTEAFF
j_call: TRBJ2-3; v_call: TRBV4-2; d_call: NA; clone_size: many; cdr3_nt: TGTGCCAGCAGCCAAGGGACTTCAAGGGATACGCAGTATTTT; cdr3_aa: CASSQGTSRDTQYF
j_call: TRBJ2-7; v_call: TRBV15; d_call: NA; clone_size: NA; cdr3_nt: TGTGCCACCAGCAGAGATGTGGGCCCCCCCTACGAGCAGTACTTC; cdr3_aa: CATSRDVGPPYEQYF
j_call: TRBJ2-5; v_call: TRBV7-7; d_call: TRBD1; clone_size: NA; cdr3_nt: TGTGCTAGCAGCTTAGACAGGGGCGAAGAGACCCAGTACTTC; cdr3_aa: CASSLDRGEETQYF
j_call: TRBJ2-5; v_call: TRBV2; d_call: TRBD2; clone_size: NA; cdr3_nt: TGTGCCAGCTTACCCGGACTAGCAGACCAAGAGACCCAGTACTTC; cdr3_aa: CASLPGLADQETQYF
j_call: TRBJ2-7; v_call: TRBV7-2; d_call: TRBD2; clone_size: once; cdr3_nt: TGTGCCAGCAGCGCTAGCGGGAGCTACGAGCAGTACTTC; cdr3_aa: CASSASGSYEQYF
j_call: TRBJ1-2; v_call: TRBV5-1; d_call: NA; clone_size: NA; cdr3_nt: TGCGCCAGCAGCTTGGGCAGGTTTCCTAACTATGGCTACACCTTC; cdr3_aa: CASSLGRFPNYGYTF
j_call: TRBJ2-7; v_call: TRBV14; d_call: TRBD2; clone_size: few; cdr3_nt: TGTGCCAGCAGCCAAGTGCCAGCGGGAGTCTCCTACGAGCAGTACTTC; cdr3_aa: CASSQVPAGVSYEQYF
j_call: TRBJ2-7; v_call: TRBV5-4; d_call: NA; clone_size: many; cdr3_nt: TGTGCCAGCAGCTTGGGGCAATGGAAGGGCGAGCAGTACTTC; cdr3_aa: CASSLGQWKGEQYF
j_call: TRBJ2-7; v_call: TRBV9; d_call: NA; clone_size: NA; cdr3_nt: TGTGCCAGCAGCGTAGGTCCGGGGGACGAGCAGTACTTC; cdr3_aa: CASSVGPGDEQYF
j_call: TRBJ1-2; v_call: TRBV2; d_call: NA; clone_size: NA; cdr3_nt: TGTGCCAGCAGTGAGCGGACGGGGGGCCGGTCCTTC; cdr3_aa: CASSERTGGRSF
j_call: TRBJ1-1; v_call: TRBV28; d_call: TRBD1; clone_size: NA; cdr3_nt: TGTGCCAGCAGTTTGTTTAGACAGGGGGGAGCTTTCTTT; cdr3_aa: CASSLFRQGGAFF
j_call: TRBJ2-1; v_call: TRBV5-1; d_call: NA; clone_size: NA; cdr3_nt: TGCGCCAGCAGCTTGGAGGCGGGGTCGGGTAATTTGGAGCAGTTCTTC; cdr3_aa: CASSLEAGSGNLEQFF
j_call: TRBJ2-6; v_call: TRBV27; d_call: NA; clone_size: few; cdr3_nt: TGTGCCAGCAGCCTCTCTGGGGCCAACGTCCTGACTTTC; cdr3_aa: CASSLSGANVLTF
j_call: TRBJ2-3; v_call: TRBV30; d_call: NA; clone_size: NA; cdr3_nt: TGTGCCTTTACCCCACAGTTACTCACAGATACGCAGTATTTT; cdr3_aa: CAFTPQLLTDTQYF
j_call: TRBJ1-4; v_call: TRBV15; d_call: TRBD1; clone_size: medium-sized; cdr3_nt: TGTGCCACCAGCAGAGATTCGGGACAGGGGGCTGAAAAACTGTTTTTT; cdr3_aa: CATSRDSGQGAEKLFF
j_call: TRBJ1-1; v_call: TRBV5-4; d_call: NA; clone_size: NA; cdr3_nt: TGCGCCAGCAGCCACCAATCGCCGACAGACTTGGCCGGGGACACTGAAGCTTTCTTT; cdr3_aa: CASSHQSPTDLAGDTEAFF
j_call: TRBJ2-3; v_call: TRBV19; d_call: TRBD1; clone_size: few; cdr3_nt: TGTGCCAGTAACCCCGGGGACAGGGGTACAGATACGCAGTATTTT; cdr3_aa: CASNPGDRGTDTQYF
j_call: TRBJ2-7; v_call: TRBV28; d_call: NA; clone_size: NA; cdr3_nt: TGTGCCACCAGGGAAGGCTACGAGCAGTACTTC; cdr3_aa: CATREGYEQYF
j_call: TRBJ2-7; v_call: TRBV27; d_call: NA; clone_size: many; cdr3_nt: TGTGCCAGCGGGCGCTACCTTGTTGAGCAGTACTTC; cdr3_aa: CASGRYLVEQYF
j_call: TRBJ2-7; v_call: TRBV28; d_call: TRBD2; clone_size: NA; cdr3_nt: TGTGCCAGCAGCCTAACAGCGGGAGGGTACGAGCAGTACTTC; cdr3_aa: CASSLTAGGYEQYF
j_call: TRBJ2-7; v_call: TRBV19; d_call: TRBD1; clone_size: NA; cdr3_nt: TGTGCCAGTAGCAACCCGAGGACAGGGGAGTCCTACGAGCAGTACTTC; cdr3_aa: CASSNPRTGESYEQYF
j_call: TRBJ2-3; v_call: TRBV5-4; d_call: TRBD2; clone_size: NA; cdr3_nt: TGTGCCAGCAGTCGGACTAGGTACGGGGCAGATACGCAGTATTTT; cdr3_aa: CASSRTRYGADTQYF
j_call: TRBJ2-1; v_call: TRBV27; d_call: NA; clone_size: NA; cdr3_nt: TGTGCCAGCAGTTTACGCCGAGCAAGCTACAATGAGCAGTTCTTC; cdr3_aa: CASSLRRASYNEQFF
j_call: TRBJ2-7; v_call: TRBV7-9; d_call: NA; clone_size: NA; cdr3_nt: TGTGCCAGCAGCTCACCCGGGGCGTACTCCTACGAGCAGTACTTC; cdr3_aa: CASSSPGAYSYEQYF
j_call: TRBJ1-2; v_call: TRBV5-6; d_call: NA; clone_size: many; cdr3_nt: TGTGCCAGCAGCTTCTCCGGGACCAATGGCTACACCTTC; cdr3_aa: CASSFSGTNGYTF
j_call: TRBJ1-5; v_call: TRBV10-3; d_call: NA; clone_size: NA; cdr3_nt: TGTGCCATCAGGAAAGATACAGGGACTGGTCAGCCCCAGCATTTT; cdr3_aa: CAIRKDTGTGQPQHF
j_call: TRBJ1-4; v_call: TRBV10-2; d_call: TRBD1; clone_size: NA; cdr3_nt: TGCGCCAGCAGCAGTGGGACAGGGAATGAAAAACTGTTTTTT; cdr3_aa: CASSSGTGNEKLFF
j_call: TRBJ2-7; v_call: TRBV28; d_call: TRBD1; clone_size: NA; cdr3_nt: TGTGCCAGCAGTTTGTCGAAGGCCACTTGGACAGGGATCGACGAGCAGTACTTC; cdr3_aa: CASSLSKATWTGIDEQYF
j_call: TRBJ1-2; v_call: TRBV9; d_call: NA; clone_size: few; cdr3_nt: TGTGCCAGCAGCGTAGGCCCCACGGCTAACTATGGCTACACCTTC; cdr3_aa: CASSVGPTANYGYTF
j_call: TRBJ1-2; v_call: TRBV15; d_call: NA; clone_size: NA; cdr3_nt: TGTGCCACCAGCAGAGATCGCGGAGAAAAGACTAACTATGGCTACACCTTC; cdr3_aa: CATSRDRGEKTNYGYTF
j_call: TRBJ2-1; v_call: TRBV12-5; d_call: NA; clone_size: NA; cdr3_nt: TGTGCTAGTGGTTTGGTATACAATGAGCAGTTCTTC; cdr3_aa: CASGLVYNEQFF